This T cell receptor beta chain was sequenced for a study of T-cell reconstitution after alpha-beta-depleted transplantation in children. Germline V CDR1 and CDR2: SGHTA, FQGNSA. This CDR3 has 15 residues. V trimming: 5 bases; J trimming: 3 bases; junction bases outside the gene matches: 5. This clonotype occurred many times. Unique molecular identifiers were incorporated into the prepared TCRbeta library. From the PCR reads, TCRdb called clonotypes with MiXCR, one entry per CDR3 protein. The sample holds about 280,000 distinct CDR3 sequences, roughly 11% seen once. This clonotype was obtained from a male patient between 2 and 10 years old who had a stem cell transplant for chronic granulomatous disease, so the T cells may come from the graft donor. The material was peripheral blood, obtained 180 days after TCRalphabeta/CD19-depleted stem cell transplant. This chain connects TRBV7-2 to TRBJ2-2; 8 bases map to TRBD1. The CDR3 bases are TGTGCCAGCAGCCGACAGGGGAGGTACACCGGGGAGCTGTTTTTT. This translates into CASSRQGRYTGELFF.